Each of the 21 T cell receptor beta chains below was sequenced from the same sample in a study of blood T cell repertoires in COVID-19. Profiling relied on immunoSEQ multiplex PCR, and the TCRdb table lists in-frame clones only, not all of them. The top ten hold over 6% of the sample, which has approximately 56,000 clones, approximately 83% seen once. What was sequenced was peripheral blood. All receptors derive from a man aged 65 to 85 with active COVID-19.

The CDR3 region is CASSVGLAGGPGELFF. For the CDR3, the DNA is TGTGCCAGCAGCGTGGGACTAGCGGGGGGGCCCGGGGAGCTGTTTTTT. The genes are TRBV5-4 and TRBJ2-2; the match to TRBD2 covers 16 bases. This CDR3 region has 16 residues. Losses at the gene ends were 4 bases for V and 6 bases for J; bases not matched to a gene: 3. Germline-derived CDR1 and CDR2 are SGHNT and YYREEE (reference sequence).

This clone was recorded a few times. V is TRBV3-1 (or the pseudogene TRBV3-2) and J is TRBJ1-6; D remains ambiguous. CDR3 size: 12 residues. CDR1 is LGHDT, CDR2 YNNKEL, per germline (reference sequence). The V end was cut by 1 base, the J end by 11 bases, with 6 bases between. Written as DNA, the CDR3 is TGTGCCAGCAGCCAAGCCCGTGCACCCCTCCACTTT. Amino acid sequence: CASSQARAPLHF.

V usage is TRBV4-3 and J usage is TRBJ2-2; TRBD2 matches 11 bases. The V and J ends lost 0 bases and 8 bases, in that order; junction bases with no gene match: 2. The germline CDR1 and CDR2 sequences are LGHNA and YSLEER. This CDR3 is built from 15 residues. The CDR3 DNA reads TGCGCCAGCAGCCAAGATCGGACTAGCGGGGGGGAGCTGTTTTTT. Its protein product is CASSQDRTSGGELFF.

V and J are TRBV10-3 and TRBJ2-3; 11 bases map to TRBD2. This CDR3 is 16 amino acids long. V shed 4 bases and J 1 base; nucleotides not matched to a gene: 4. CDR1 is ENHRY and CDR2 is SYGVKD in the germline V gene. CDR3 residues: CAISVGSGGGTDTQYF. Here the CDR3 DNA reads TGTGCCATCAGTGTAGGTAGCGGGGGGGGCACAGATACGCAGTATTTT.

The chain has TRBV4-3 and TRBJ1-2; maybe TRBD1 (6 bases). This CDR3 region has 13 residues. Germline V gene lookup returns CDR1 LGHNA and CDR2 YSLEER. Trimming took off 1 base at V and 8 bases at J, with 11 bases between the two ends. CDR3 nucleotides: TGCGCCAGCAGCCAAGGGGGGCCCGGCGGCTACACCTTC. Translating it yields CASSQGGPGGYTF.

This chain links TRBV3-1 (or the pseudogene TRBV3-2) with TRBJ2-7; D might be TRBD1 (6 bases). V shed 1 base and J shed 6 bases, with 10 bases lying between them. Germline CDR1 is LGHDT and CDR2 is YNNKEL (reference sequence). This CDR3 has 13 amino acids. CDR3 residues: CASSQVARGEQYF. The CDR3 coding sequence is TGTGCCAGCAGCCAAGTAGCCAGGGGCGAGCAGTACTTC.

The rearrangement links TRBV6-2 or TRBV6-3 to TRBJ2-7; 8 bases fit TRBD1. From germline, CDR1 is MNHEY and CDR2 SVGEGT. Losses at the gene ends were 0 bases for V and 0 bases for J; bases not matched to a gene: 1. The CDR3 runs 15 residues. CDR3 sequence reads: CASSYSGTGSYEQYF. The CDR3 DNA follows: TGTGCCAGCAGTTACTCCGGGACAGGCTCCTACGAGCAGTACTTC.

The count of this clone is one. CDR3 nucleotides: TGTGCCAGCAGCCAACAGCAGGGGATGAGAGGCTACACCTTC. Translated, it gives CASSQQQGMRGYTF. V usage is TRBV3-1 (or the pseudogene TRBV3-2) and J usage is TRBJ1-2, with D possibly TRBD1 on 6 matching bases. Per the germline V gene, CDR1 is LGHDT and CDR2 is YNNKEL (reference sequence). This CDR3 has 14 amino acids. Trimming stripped 2 bases from V and 8 bases from J, with 15 bases between.

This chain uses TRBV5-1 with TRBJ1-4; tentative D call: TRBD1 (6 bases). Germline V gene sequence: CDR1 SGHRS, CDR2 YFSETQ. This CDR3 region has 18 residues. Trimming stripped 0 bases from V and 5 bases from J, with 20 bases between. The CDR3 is CASSLDRASFQHNEKLFF. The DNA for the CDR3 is TGCGCCAGCAGCTTGGACAGGGCAAGTTTTCAGCACAATGAAAAACTGTTTTTT.

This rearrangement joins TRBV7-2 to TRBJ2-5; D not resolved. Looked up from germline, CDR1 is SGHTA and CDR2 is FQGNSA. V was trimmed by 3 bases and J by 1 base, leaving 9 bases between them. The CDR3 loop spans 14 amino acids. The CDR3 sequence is CASSFRGLQETQYF. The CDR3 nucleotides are TGTGCCAGCAGCTTCCGTGGCCTCCAAGAGACCCAGTACTTC. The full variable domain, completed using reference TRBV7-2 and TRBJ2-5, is GAGVSQSPSNKVTEKGKDVELRCDPISGHTALYWYRQSLGQGLEFLIYFQGNSAPDKSGLPSDRFSAERTGGSVSTLTIQRTQQEDSAVYLCASSFRGLQETQYFGPGTRLLVL.

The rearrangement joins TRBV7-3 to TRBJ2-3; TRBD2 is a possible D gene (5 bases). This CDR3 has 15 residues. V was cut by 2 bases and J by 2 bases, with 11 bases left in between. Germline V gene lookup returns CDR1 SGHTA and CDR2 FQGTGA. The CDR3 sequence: CASSLGSGFTDTQYF. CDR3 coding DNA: TGTGCCAGCAGCTTAGGGTCGGGGTTCACAGATACGCAGTATTTT.

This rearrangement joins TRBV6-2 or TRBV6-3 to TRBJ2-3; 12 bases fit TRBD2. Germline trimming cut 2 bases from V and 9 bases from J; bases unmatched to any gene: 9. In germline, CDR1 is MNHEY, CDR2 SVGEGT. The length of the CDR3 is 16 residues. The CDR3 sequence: CASSYLLAGGPGTQYF. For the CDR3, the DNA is TGTGCCAGCAGTTACCTACTAGCGGGGGGCCCCGGGACGCAGTATTTT.

For the CDR3, the DNA is TGTGCCAGCAGTTACGACGCGCAGGGGTTCACTGAAGCTTTCTTT. It specifies CASSYDAQGFTEAFF. The chain is built from TRBV6-2 or TRBV6-3 and TRBJ1-1; weak D call: TRBD1 (6 bases). CDR1 is MNHEY and CDR2 is SVGEGT in the germline V gene. The CDR3 is made up of 15 amino acids. V lost 2 bases and J lost 4, with 14 bases in between.

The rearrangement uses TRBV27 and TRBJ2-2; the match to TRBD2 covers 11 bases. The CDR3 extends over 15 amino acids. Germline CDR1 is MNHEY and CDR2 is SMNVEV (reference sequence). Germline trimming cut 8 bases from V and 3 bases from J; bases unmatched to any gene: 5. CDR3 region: CASRPSGGYTGELFF. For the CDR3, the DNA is TGTGCCAGCCGACCTAGCGGGGGGTACACCGGGGAGCTGTTTTTT.

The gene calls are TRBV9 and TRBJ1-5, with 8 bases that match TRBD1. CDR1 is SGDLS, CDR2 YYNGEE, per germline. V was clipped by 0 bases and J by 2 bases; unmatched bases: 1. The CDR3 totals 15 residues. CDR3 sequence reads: CASSVEGQGNQPQHF. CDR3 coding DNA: TGTGCCAGCAGCGTAGAGGGACAGGGCAATCAGCCCCAGCATTTT. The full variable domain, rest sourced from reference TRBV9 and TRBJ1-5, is DSGVTQTPKHLITATGQRVTLRCSPRSGDLSVYWYQQSLDQGLQFLIQYYNGEERAKGNILERFSAQQFPDLHSELNLSSLELGDSALYFCASSVEGQGNQPQHFGDGTRLSIL.

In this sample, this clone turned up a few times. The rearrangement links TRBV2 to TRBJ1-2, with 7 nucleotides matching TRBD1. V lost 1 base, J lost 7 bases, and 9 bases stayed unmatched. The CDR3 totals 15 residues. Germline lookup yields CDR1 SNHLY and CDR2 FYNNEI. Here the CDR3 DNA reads TGTGCCAGCAGTGAAGGTGGTGCGGGACAGCCTGGCTACACCTTC. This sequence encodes CASSEGGAGQPGYTF.

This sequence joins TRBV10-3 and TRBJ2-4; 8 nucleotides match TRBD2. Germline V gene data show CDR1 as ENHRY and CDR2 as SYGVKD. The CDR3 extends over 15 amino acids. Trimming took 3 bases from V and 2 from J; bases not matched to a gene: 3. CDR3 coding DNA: TGTGCCATCAGTGACGCGGGGGGAACCAAAAACATTCAGTACTTC. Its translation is CAISDAGGTKNIQYF.

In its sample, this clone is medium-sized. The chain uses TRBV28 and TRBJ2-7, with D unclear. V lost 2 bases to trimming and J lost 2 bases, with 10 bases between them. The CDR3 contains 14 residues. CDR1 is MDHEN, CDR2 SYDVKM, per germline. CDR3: CASSLQKVTYEQYF. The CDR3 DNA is TGTGCCAGCAGTTTACAGAAAGTGACCTACGAGCAGTACTTC.

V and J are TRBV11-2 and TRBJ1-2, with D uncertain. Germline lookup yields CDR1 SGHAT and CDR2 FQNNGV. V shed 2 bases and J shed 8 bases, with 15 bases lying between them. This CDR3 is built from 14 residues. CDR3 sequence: CASSLSRESRGYTF. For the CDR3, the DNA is TGTGCCAGCAGCTTATCCCGGGAGAGCAGGGGCTACACCTTC.

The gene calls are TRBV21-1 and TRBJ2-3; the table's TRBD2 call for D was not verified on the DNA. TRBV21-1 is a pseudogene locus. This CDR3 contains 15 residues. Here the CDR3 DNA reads TGTGCCAGCAGCAACAAAGGCGGGGGCACAGATACGCAGTATTTT. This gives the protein CASSNKGGGTDTQYF.

The CDR3 sequence: CASSPRGQDPYEQYF. DNA for the CDR3: TGTGCCAGCTCCCCCAGGGGACAGGATCCCTACGAGCAGTACTTC. V is TRBV18 and J is TRBJ2-7, with 8 nucleotides matching TRBD1. Germline CDR1 reads KGHSH; CDR2 reads LQKENI. This CDR3 contains 15 residues. V lost 6 bases to trimming and J lost 2 bases; unmatched junction nucleotides: 9.